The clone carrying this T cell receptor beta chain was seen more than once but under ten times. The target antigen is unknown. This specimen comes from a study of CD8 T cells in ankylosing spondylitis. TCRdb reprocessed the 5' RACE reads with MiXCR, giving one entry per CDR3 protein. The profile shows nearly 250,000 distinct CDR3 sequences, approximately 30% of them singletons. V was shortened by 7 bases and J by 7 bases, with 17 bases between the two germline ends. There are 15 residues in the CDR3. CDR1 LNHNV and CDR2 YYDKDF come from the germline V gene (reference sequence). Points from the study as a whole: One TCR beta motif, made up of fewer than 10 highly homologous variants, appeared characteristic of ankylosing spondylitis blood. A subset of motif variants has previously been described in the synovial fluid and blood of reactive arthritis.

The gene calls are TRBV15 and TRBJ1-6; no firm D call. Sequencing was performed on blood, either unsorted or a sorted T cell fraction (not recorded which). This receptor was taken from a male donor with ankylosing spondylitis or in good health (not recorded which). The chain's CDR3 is CATTSVSGPNSPLHF. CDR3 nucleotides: TGTGCCACCACCTCGGTGTCGGGTCCCAATTCACCCCTCCACTTT. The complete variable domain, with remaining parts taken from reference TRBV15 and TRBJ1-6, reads DAMVIQNPRYQVTQFGKPVTLSCSQTLNHNVMYWYQQKSSQAPKLLFHYYDKDFNNEADTPDNFQSRRPNTSFCFLDIRSPGLGDTAMYLCATTSVSGPNSPLHFGNGTRLTVT.